The source of this T cell receptor beta chain is a study of Tregs in tolerant kidney transplant recipients. Sequenced by immunoSEQ multiplex PCR; TCRdb stores in-frame clones only, minus some. The table records about 73,000 clones, 80% to 95% of them present only once. The V gene's germline CDR1 is MDHEN and CDR2 SYDVKM. The CDR3 is 18 amino acids. V lost 3 bases and J lost 2; bases outside the gene matches: 12. The J gene is TRBJ2-3, the V gene TRBV28; 9 positions match TRBD2. The sample here was Tregs from blood, taken before the transplant. This TCR was sampled from a human donor who received a combined kidney and bone marrow transplant. The CDR3 sequence is CASSLGGAGGKDTDTQYF. In DNA, the CDR3 is TGTGCCAGCAGTTTGGGGGGCGCGGGAGGGAAGGACACAGATACGCAGTATTTT. Full variable domain (rest looked up from reference TRBV28 and TRBJ2-3): DVKVTQSSRYLVKRTGEKVFLECVQDMDHENMFWYRQDPGLGLRLIYFSYDVKMKEKGDIPEGYSVSREKKERFSLILESASTNQTSMYLCASSLGGAGGKDTDTQYFGPGTRLTVL.